The subject of this entry is one T cell receptor (beta chain). Its antigen remains unidentified. No base quality values were provided; no much bigger clone lies one nucleotide off. This sample stems from a study of beta chain features in type 1 diabetes (dated by TCRdb to 2017 to 2018). For the wider study: Patients and healthy donors did not differ in mean age, gender distribution, total cell number or subset yield. A total of 90 million to 120 million sorted cells were examined across all samples, and a strong correlation was observed between cell number per subset and RNA yield. In the study, TCRB repertoires of sorted circulating CD4+ T cell subsets from recently diagnosed type 1 diabetes patients were compared with those of matched healthy donors. Regulatory and stem cell-like memory subsets were isolated from only 8 patients and about eight healthy donors, whereas naive and central memory subsets came from all 30 or so donors.

Broader findings and caveats from the paper: Naive, central memory and regulatory TCRB repertoires appeared to be more similar among patients than among healthy donors. A moderate but significant shortening of TCRB CDR3 length was observed in type 1 diabetes patients in all four CD4+ subsets. Sequencing cDNA rather than genomic DNA could over-represent highly expressing activated cells, although activation and CD3 levels did not differ between groups. HLA sub-analyses involved small numbers of individuals, so any influence of HLA type on TCRB rearrangement remained unresolved. Patients with type 1 diabetes made fewer insertions and deleted more nucleotides at VDJ recombination sites, implying thymic rearrangement abnormalities. Shorter templates might be favored by PCR, yet because patient and control samples were amplified and corrected together, any such skew would affect both groups equally.

The entire isolated RNA was reverse transcribed using the High Capacity cDNA Reverse Transcription Kit, and thus expressed TCRB transcripts were sequenced. Deep immunoSEQ sequencing was applied to naive, central memory and regulatory T cell samples, giving an average of roughly 3.5 million total reads per sample. After sorted cells were lysed in RLT buffer, RNA was extracted with DNase-treated RNeasy Micro or Mini kits, with the choice depending on cell number. Each cell subset was processed separately to prevent cross-contamination, with patient and healthy donor samples processed together. The immunoSEQ multiplex PCR was used to amplify TCRB sequences from cDNA, generating 87-bp fragments that spanned the CDR3 region. Sequencing of the amplicons was performed on the Illumina HiSeq platform. Under the source paper's analysis protocol: Synthetic template baselines were used to correct PCR bias computationally, reads within Hamming distance 2 were collapsed, and singletons that could not be merged were discarded. By aligning reads against IMGT, V, D and J genes, CDR3 length, and insertions or deletions at six rearrangement sites were assigned. Within each subset, clonotype counts were normalized to the number of sorted cells before true diversity and Gini coefficients were calculated with the tcR R package. The overlap coefficient, calculated on TCRB nucleotide sequences, was used to quantify repertoire sharing. Out-of-frame TCRB sequences from naive cells were analyzed as a proxy for the pre-selection repertoire. The table comes from immuneACCESS by way of TCRdb, which keeps in-frame sequences with V and J called. Part of the clones is missing from these tables; in studies checked, under half for an unresolved V gene and the rest for unknown reasons. V and J calls and clone size are as listed in that table; D and trimming were resolved from the DNA. This sample lists hundreds of thousands of clones; 14% were detected once. The ten largest make up more than 0.015% of the sample.

Each donor gave one peripheral blood draw, averaging approximately 0.12 L, which was collected into heparinised tubes. A BD FACSAria II was used to sort naive, central memory, regulatory and stem cell-like memory CD4+ T cells with a panel that included CD45RO, CCR7, CD25, CD127, CD95 and CD27. Purity was above 95% for every sorted population. PBMCs were isolated immediately by Lymphoprep density gradient centrifugation and stained directly without culture. Samples were stained and sorted in pairs, with one healthy donor and one patient per experiment, so that batch effects were minimized. CDR1 and CDR2, per the germline V gene (reference sequence), are LNHDA and SQIVND. The germline V end is reduced by 3 bases and the J end by 0 bases; junction bases left unmatched: 4. The CDR3 goes from the cysteine to the phenylalanine over 16 residues. Kept here is only the CDR3 DNA, which spans 48 bases and is read in frame from base 1.

Sequencing used naive CD4+ T cells from blood. What the cell subset or site label conveys for this sample: true naive CD4+ T cells. The receptor's source is a man younger than 40 with type 1 diabetes. The sequence joins TRBV19 to TRBJ1-1; TRBD1 lines up with 10 middle nucleotides. CDR3 protein: CASSISTGGLNTEAFF. At the DNA level, the sequence is TGTGCCAGTAGTATCTCGACAGGGGGCTTGAACACTGAAGCTTTCTTT.